The sequence of this T cell receptor beta chain was determined in a study of T cells in Graves' hyperthyroidism and ophthalmopathy. CDR3 length: 11 amino acids. Germline V gene sequence: CDR1 KGHDR, CDR2 SFDVKD. Deletions cut 4 bases from V and 9 bases from J, with 6 bases between. Amplified regions were TCR beta CDR3 sequences from RNA transcripts. When the TCR CDR3 underwent first-round RT-PCR, the HTBI primer set was used. TCRdb used MiXCR to reprocess the multiplex PCR reads, holding one entry per CDR3 protein. Altogether 130,000 to 150,000 distinct CDR3 sequences are present, roughly a fifth being singletons, with the ten largest covering around two thirds. This clonotype was seen a handful of times.

Specimen: blood. This rearrangement joins TRBV24-1 to TRBJ2-1; TRBD1 is a possible D gene (5 bases). The receptor's source is a woman aged 45-60 years with Graves' hyperthyroidism that later progressed to Graves' ophthalmopathy. This chain's CDR3 is CATSDRVEQFF. As DNA, the CDR3 is TGTGCCACCAGTGACAGGGTTGAGCAGTTCTTC.